This T cell receptor (beta chain) was retrieved from a study of control samples from healthy donors and cancer patients. The germline V and J ends were trimmed by 5 bases and 1 base, with 7 bases remaining between them. The CDR3 runs 13 residues. Germline V gives CDR1 KGHDR, CDR2 SFDVKD. Libraries were prepared by immunoSEQ multiplex PCR; TCRdb keeps only in-frame clonotypes and omits some of them. The sample holds about 150,000 clones, 90% to 95% seen once. The sequenced material came from blood. The chain couples TRBV24-1 to TRBJ1-2; the D is unclear. The receptor comes from a man aged 18-30 years in good health. CDR3 region: CATSAGVNYGYTF. Here the CDR3 DNA reads TGTGCCACCAGTGCGGGAGTTAACTATGGCTACACCTTC.